Shown below are 27 T cell receptor beta chains from a single sample sequenced in a study of T cell changes during pregnancy in multiple sclerosis. The assay was immunoSEQ multiplex PCR, and TCRdb's table has in-frame clones only and misses some. The table shows 100,000 to 130,000 clones, with less than 95% occurring only once. The sequencing here drew on peripheral blood, taken in the third trimester of pregnancy. The receptor set was obtained from a female donor in good health, enrolled as a control in a pregnancy study.

The genes are TRBV6-1 and TRBJ1-4, with TRBD1 matching over 9 bases. The CDR3 consists of 16 residues. CDR1 is MNHNS, CDR2 SASEGT, per germline. V dropped 1 base and J dropped 10; count of bases not matched to a gene: 10. The CDR3 nucleotides read TGTGCCAGCAGTGAAGTTGCAGGACAGGGGTCGGGAAAACTGTTTTTT. Translated, it gives CASSEVAGQGSGKLFF.

The chain employs TRBV14 and TRBJ1-5, with D possibly matching TRBD1 (5 bases). This CDR3 spans 14 amino acids. V was shortened by 1 base and J by 5 bases, with 9 bases between the two germline ends. CDR1 is SGHDN, CDR2 FVKESK, per germline. The CDR3 region is CASSQGPGDQPQHF. The DNA of the CDR3 is TGTGCCAGCAGCCAAGGTCCGGGGGATCAGCCCCAGCATTTT.

CDR3 DNA sequence: TGTGCCAGCAGTACAGGAAAAAGGACTGAAGCTTTCTTT. It codes for CASSTGKRTEAFF. The chain uses TRBV27 and TRBJ1-1, with a possible D match to TRBD1 (5 bases). The V and J ends lost 5 bases and 5 bases respectively, with 12 bases between them. The germline V gene has CDR1 MNHEY and CDR2 SMNVEV (reference sequence). The CDR3 totals 13 residues.

This chain joins TRBV7-8 and TRBJ1-5; D possibly corresponds to TRBD1 (5 bases). Trimming cost V 1 base and J 0 bases, with 10 bases left between them. CDR1 is SGHVS and CDR2 is FQNEAQ in the germline V gene. The CDR3 contains 16 residues. CDR3 residues: CASSLVSGNSNQPQHF. Here the CDR3 DNA reads TGTGCCAGCAGCTTAGTTTCAGGGAATAGCAATCAGCCCCAGCATTTT.

The chain links TRBV7-8 to TRBJ2-5, with D unresolved. The ends were cut back, 3 bases at V and 4 bases at J, with 9 bases in the middle. Germline V gene lookup returns CDR1 SGHVS and CDR2 FQNEAQ. The CDR3 sequence is 13 residues long. This chain's CDR3 is CASSFPPSETQYF. The CDR3 bases are TGTGCCAGCAGCTTCCCCCCATCAGAGACCCAGTACTTC.

The chain links TRBV21-1 to TRBJ1-2; the listed D gene, TRBD1, was not tested against the DNA. TRBV21-1 is described as a pseudogene. The CDR3 sequence is 16 residues long. The CDR3 nucleotides are TGTGCCAGCAGCCATTCCGCCACAGGGGGTTTCTGGGGCTACACCTTC. This encodes CASSHSATGGFWGYTF.

V usage is TRBV29-1 and J usage is TRBJ1-2; D may be TRBD1 (6 bases). The CDR3 has 14 amino acids. Trimming left V 7 bases short and J 0 bases short, with 15 bases between. Per the germline V gene, CDR1 is SQVTM and CDR2 is ANQGSEA. The CDR3 sequence: CSAEDSATNYGYTF. DNA of the CDR3: TGCAGCGCCGAGGACAGCGCGACTAACTATGGCTACACCTTC.

The chain recombines TRBV13 with TRBJ1-2; D is perhaps TRBD1 (6 bases). Deletions cut 5 bases from V and 4 bases from J, with 17 bases between. This CDR3 spans 15 amino acids. Germline CDR1 is PRHDT and CDR2 is FYEKMQ (reference sequence). CDR3 protein: CASSQSGRGLYGYTF. Here the CDR3 DNA reads TGTGCCAGCAGCCAGTCAGGCAGGGGCCTCTATGGCTACACCTTC.

This chain uses TRBV6-5 with TRBJ1-3; TRBD1 matches 7 bases. This CDR3 spans 15 amino acids. Germline loops: CDR1 MNHEY, CDR2 SVGAGI. The ends lost 7 bases at V and 2 bases at J; junction bases unmatched: 8. This CDR3 reads CASTRGVGTGNTIYF. In DNA, the CDR3 is TGTGCCAGCACCAGGGGGGTAGGGACTGGAAACACCATATATTTT.

V usage is TRBV6-1 and J usage is TRBJ2-1; D possibly corresponds to TRBD1 (5 bases). Germline V gene sequence: CDR1 MNHNS, CDR2 SASEGT. V was clipped by 4 bases and J by 9 bases, with 28 bases between them. This CDR3 has 18 amino acids. In nucleotides, the CDR3 is TGTGCCAGCAGTGTAATTATGATGGGTTTGCTCGGAAGGGGTGAGCAGTTCTTC. It is translated as CASSVIMMGLLGRGEQFF.

This clone was found a few times. The gene calls are TRBV20-1 and TRBJ1-2, with 7 bases matching TRBD1. The CDR3 consists of 11 residues. The V gene end was trimmed by 5 bases and the J gene end by 9 bases; junction bases not matched to a gene: 6. Germline assignment: CDR1 DFQATT and CDR2 SNEGSKA (reference sequence). This chain's CDR3 is CSAHRGRSYTF. The CDR3, as DNA: TGCAGTGCTCACAGGGGCCGGAGCTACACCTTC.

J is TRBJ1-4 and V is TRBV4-1; D is ambiguous. This CDR3 comprises 15 residues. Trimming took 1 base from V and 0 from J, leaving 6 bases between them. Germline CDR1 and CDR2: MGHRA and YSYEKL. CDR3 coding DNA: TGCGCCAGCAGCCAAGTGGCCCCAACTAATGAAAAACTGTTTTTT. Its protein product is CASSQVAPTNEKLFF.

This clone has just one count. The J gene is TRBJ1-2, the V gene TRBV7-9; D is unresolved. The CDR3 loop spans 14 amino acids. V gave up 3 bases and J gave up 2 bases, with 10 bases separating them. Germline CDR1 is SEHNR and CDR2 is FQNEAQ (reference sequence). The CDR3 nucleotides read TGTGCCAGCAGCTTTCCCCCAGAAAACTATGGCTACACCTTC. Protein: CASSFPPENYGYTF.

This chain links TRBV7-9 with TRBJ2-2; D may be TRBD1 (6 bases). Per germline, CDR1 SEHNR and CDR2 FQNEAQ (reference sequence). V was shortened by 3 bases and J by 0 bases, with 11 bases between the two germline ends. The CDR3 sequence is 16 residues long. The CDR3 bases are TGTGCCAGCAGCTTTACGACAGGACCGAACACCGGGGAGCTGTTTTTT. It yields the protein CASSFTTGPNTGELFF.

The chain employs TRBV19 and TRBJ1-5; TRBD1 might be the D (5 bases). V lost 6 bases to trimming and J lost 1 base, with 13 bases between them. The CDR3 runs to 15 residues. Germline lookup yields CDR1 LNHDA and CDR2 SQIVND (reference sequence). The CDR3 region has the DNA TGTGCCAGTAGGGGGGACTATGGGAGCAATCAGCCCCAGCATTTT. Its translation is CASRGDYGSNQPQHF.

The chain uses TRBV5-4 and TRBJ1-1; TRBD1 aligns across 8 bases. CDR1 and CDR2 (germline): SGHNT, YYREEE (reference sequence). V was pared by 0 bases and J by 5 bases, with 6 bases of the junction left unmatched. The CDR3 is 15 residues long. Written as DNA, the CDR3 is TGTGCCAGCAGCTTGGTTGGACAGGGCTGGACTGAAGCTTTCTTT. Encoded protein: CASSLVGQGWTEAFF.

A few counts support this clone. The chain's CDR3 is CASSLEQGAWGYTF. Written as DNA, the CDR3 is TGTGCCAGCAGCTTAGAGCAGGGGGCTTGGGGCTACACCTTC. The chain joins TRBV7-8 to TRBJ1-2; 8 bases are shared with TRBD1. V lost 1 base, J lost 8 bases, and 6 bases stayed unmatched. The CDR3 is 14 amino acids. CDR1 is SGHVS, CDR2 FQNEAQ, per germline.

V gene TRBV29-1 combines with J gene TRBJ2-6; 9 bases map to TRBD1. J lost 0 bases, V lost 5 bases, and 11 bases had no gene match. The CDR3 runs to 18 residues. CDR1 is SQVTM, CDR2 ANQGSEA, per germline. The CDR3 reads CSVPRDREFTSGANVLTF. The CDR3 DNA reads as TGCAGCGTTCCCCGGGACAGGGAATTTACCTCTGGGGCCAACGTCCTGACTTTC. Looking up the rest from reference TRBV29-1 and TRBJ2-6 gives the full variable domain: SAVISQKPSRDICQRGTSLTIQCQVDSQVTMMFWYRQQPGQSLTLIATANQGSEATYESGFVIDKFPISRPNLTFSTLTVSNMSPEDSSIYLCSVPRDREFTSGANVLTFGAGSRLTVL.

The chain joins TRBV9 to TRBJ2-5, with 7 bases that match TRBD2. V shed 2 bases, J shed 4 bases, and the junction held 8 bases outside the gene matches. The germline V gene encodes CDR1 SGDLS and CDR2 YYNGEE. This CDR3 comprises 15 residues. The CDR3 protein is CASSVMGGGAETQYF. The CDR3 nucleotides read TGTGCCAGCAGCGTGATGGGCGGGGGAGCAGAGACCCAGTACTTC.

The chain recombines TRBV6-4 with TRBJ2-1; 8 nucleotides match TRBD2. Trimming cost V 2 bases and J 8 bases; bases outside gene matches: 11. CDR1 is MRHNA, CDR2 SNTAGT, per germline. The CDR3 runs to 16 residues. CDR3 protein: CASSDGLLGSGDEQFF. In DNA form, the CDR3 reads TGTGCCAGCAGTGACGGGCTTCTGGGTAGCGGGGATGAGCAGTTCTTC.

The chain employs TRBV2 and TRBJ1-1, with 7 bases identical to TRBD1. The germline gives CDR1 SNHLY, CDR2 FYNNEI. V shed 5 bases, J shed 0 bases, and the junction held 6 bases outside the gene matches. The CDR3 has 15 amino acids. DNA of the CDR3: TGTGCCAGCAGTCAGACAGGGCTCATGAACACTGAAGCTTTCTTT. Protein product: CASSQTGLMNTEAFF.

This chain uses TRBV11-3 with TRBJ1-2, with a tentative D call TRBD1 (5 bases). V lost 5 bases and J 1 base, leaving 8 bases between the germline ends. There are 13 residues in the CDR3. In germline, CDR1 is SGHNT, CDR2 YENEEA. The CDR3 region is CASSHRINYGYTF. CDR3 nucleotide sequence: TGTGCCAGCAGCCACAGGATTAACTATGGCTACACCTTC.

This chain links TRBV7-9 with TRBJ1-4; 8 bases match TRBD1. From germline, CDR1 is SEHNR and CDR2 FQNEAQ (reference sequence). V shed 5 bases and J 8 bases; nucleotides not matched to a gene: 7. The CDR3 consists of 14 residues. The CDR3 region has the DNA TGTGCCAGCAGCGAGACAGGGGAGGGAGAAAAACTGTTTTTT. This translates into CASSETGEGEKLFF.

The chain recombines TRBV11-3 with TRBJ2-1, with a weak D call TRBD2 (5 bases). The ends were cut back, 5 bases at V and 4 bases at J, with 12 bases in the middle. The CDR3 totals 14 residues. Per the germline V gene, CDR1 is SGHNT and CDR2 is YENEEA. DNA for the CDR3: TGTGCCAGCAGCCCGGGGTTGATGTACAATGAGCAGTTCTTC. This gives the protein CASSPGLMYNEQFF.

The V call is TRBV27, the J call TRBJ1-2; 7 nucleotides match TRBD1. The junction had 5 bases not matched to a gene; V was cut back by 5 bases and J by 5 bases. Per the germline V gene, CDR1 is MNHEY and CDR2 is SMNVEV (reference sequence). This CDR3 has 13 amino acids. CDR3 sequence (DNA): TGTGCCAGCAGTATCTCAGGGGGGTATGGCTACACCTTC. The encoded protein is CASSISGGYGYTF.

The chain employs TRBV7-2 and TRBJ2-7, with 7 bases aligning to TRBD1. Germline V gene sequence: CDR1 SGHTA, CDR2 FQGNSA. V lost 1 base and J lost 5; bases outside the gene matches: 14. CDR3 length: 17 residues. The CDR3: CASSLVTGAGKTHEQYF. CDR3 sequence (DNA): TGTGCCAGCAGCTTAGTCACAGGGGCAGGGAAGACCCACGAGCAGTACTTC.

This clone was observed a handful of times. The gene calls are TRBV2 and TRBJ1-5, with 7 bases identical to TRBD1. V shed 7 bases and J 4 bases; nucleotides not matched to a gene: 4. The CDR3 loop spans 13 amino acids. Germline V gene lookup returns CDR1 SNHLY and CDR2 FYNNEI. The CDR3 loop reads CASTRDRNQPQHF. The CDR3 DNA sequence: TGTGCCAGCACCCGGGACAGAAATCAGCCCCAGCATTTT.